The 31 T cell receptor beta chains in this list originate from one sample, sequenced in a study of T cell responses to AZD1222 COVID-19 vaccine. The protocol was immunoSEQ multiplex PCR, while the TCRdb copy is restricted to in-frame clones and leaves out a portion. The data contain about 160,000 clones, approximately 92% of them singletons. The source was peripheral blood, collected 28 days after the second AZD1222 dose. These receptors were taken from an adult who received the AZD1222 COVID-19 vaccine.

The gene calls are TRBV7-2 and TRBJ2-3, with TRBD2 identical over 8 bases. Trimming took 1 base from V and 2 from J; bases not matched to a gene: 8. This CDR3 region has 17 residues. The germline V gene has CDR1 SGHTA and CDR2 FQGNSA. The CDR3 region has the DNA TGTGCCAGCAGCTTAGGGGGACTAGTAATCCCCACAGATACGCAGTATTTT. This sequence encodes CASSLGGLVIPTDTQYF.

The rearrangement links TRBV18 to TRBJ2-7, with 9 bases fitting TRBD1. Germline CDR1 reads KGHSH; CDR2 reads LQKENI. The CDR3 sequence is 14 residues long. The junction had 3 bases not matched to a gene; V was cut back by 3 bases and J by 3 bases. The CDR3 region has the DNA TGTGCCAGCTCACCCGGGACAGGGATCTACGAGCAGTACTTC. Protein sequence: CASSPGTGIYEQYF.

The CDR3 sequence: CASSRGEITNEKLFF. CDR3 coding DNA: TGTGCCAGCAGCCGGGGCGAGATCACTAATGAAAAACTGTTTTTT. The chain recombines TRBV7-9 with TRBJ1-4, with D perhaps matching TRBD1 (5 bases). The CDR3 has 15 residues. The V end was cut by 5 bases, the J end by 2 bases, with 12 bases between. Looked up from germline, CDR1 is SEHNR and CDR2 is FQNEAQ (reference sequence).

The genes are TRBV25-1 and TRBJ2-3, with 7 positions matching TRBD2. V trimming: 6 bases; J trimming: 4 bases; junction bases outside the gene matches: 10. The CDR3 consists of 15 residues. CDR1 and CDR2 (germline): MGHDK, SYGVNS. Written as DNA, the CDR3 is TGTGCCAGCAGCCCCGATAAGCTAGCGGCAGATACGCAGTATTTT. Translated: CASSPDKLAADTQYF.

The chain couples TRBV6-5 to TRBJ2-1, with D possibly being TRBD2 (5 bases). V was shortened by 1 base and J by 4 bases, with 11 bases between the two germline ends. The length of the CDR3 is 15 residues. Germline V gene lookup returns CDR1 MNHEY and CDR2 SVGAGI. As DNA, the CDR3 is TGTGCCAGCAGTTACTGGGCGGGCCGATACAATGAGCAGTTCTTC. Its translation: CASSYWAGRYNEQFF.

The J gene is TRBJ2-2, the V gene TRBV6-2 or TRBV6-3, with TRBD1 matching over 8 bases. V lost 5 bases and J lost 4; bases outside the gene matches: 0. Germline CDR1 is MNHEY and CDR2 is SVGEGT. There are 13 residues in the CDR3. The CDR3 DNA is TGTGCCAGCAGTACAGGGGGCACCGGGGAGCTGTTTTTT. It encodes CASSTGGTGELFF.

This chain joins TRBV30 and TRBJ2-4; D may match TRBD1 or TRBD2 (5 bases each). Germline-derived CDR1 and CDR2 are GTSNPN and SVGIG (reference sequence). The V end was cut by 3 bases, the J end by 7 bases, with 7 bases between. The CDR3 sequence is 11 residues long. In DNA, the CDR3 is TGTGCCTGGAGAGGGGACAACATTCAGTACTTC. Its translation: CAWRGDNIQYF.

This clone occurred a few times. This sequence joins TRBV18 and TRBJ1-5; D not resolved. The V end lost 4 bases, the J end lost 7 bases, and 11 bases lay between the germline ends. Germline V lookup: CDR1 KGHSH, CDR2 LQKENI. The CDR3 is made up of 13 amino acids. Written as DNA, the CDR3 is TGTGCCAGCTCACAAAAAAATTTCCAGCCCCAGCATTTT. The encoded protein is CASSQKNFQPQHF. The variable domain in full, with the rest retrieved from reference TRBV18 and TRBJ1-5, is NAGVMQNPRHLVRRRGQEARLRCSPMKGHSHVYWYRQLPEEGLKFMVYLQKENIIDESGMPKERFSAEFPKEGPSILRIQQVVRGDSAAYFCASSQKNFQPQHFGDGTRLSIL.

This chain uses TRBV7-9 with TRBJ1-1; the D is unclear. The germline V gene has CDR1 SEHNR and CDR2 FQNEAQ (reference sequence). The CDR3 runs 19 residues. V lost 6 bases, J lost 0 bases, and 26 bases lay in between. The CDR3 nucleotides are TGTGCCAGCAGAAGGCCCTATCGTCTACGCGGAAGAATGAACACTGAAGCTTTCTTT. Translated: CASRRPYRLRGRMNTEAFF.

The J gene is TRBJ1-2, the V gene TRBV11-2; no clear D gene. The CDR3 totals 14 residues. Trimming took off 0 bases at V and 1 base at J, with 6 bases between the two ends. CDR1 and CDR2 (germline): SGHAT, FQNNGV. The CDR3 protein is CASSLDEDNYGYTF. CDR3 DNA sequence: TGTGCCAGCAGCTTAGACGAGGATAACTATGGCTACACCTTC.

The chain recombines TRBV3-1 (or the pseudogene TRBV3-2) with TRBJ2-5; D unresolved. With 4 bases removed from V and 5 bases from J, the gap between germline ends came to 8 bases. This CDR3 comprises 12 residues. In germline, CDR1 is LGHDT, CDR2 YNNKEL (reference sequence). CDR3 nucleotide sequence: TGTGCCAGCAGCCTTAATAGTGAGACCCAGTACTTC. This translates into CASSLNSETQYF.

J is TRBJ2-7 and V is TRBV19, with D possibly TRBD1 on 5 matching bases. Trimming took 1 base from V and 3 from J, leaving 13 bases between them. The germline V gene encodes CDR1 LNHDA and CDR2 SQIVND (reference sequence). This CDR3 spans 15 amino acids. CDR3 sequence: CASSIGSTELYEQYF. The CDR3 bases are TGTGCCAGTAGTATAGGATCGACAGAGCTCTACGAGCAGTACTTC. The full variable domain, with the rest looked up from reference TRBV19 and TRBJ2-7, is DGGITQSPKYLFRKEGQNVTLSCEQNLNHDAMYWYRQDPGQGLRLIYYSQIVNDFQKGDIAEGYSVSREKKESFPLTVTSAQKNPTAFYLCASSIGSTELYEQYFGPGTRLTVT.

In DNA form, the CDR3 reads TGTGCCACCAGACTAGTGGATGGCACAGATACGCAGTATTTT. Its protein product is CATRLVDGTDTQYF. The rearrangement joins TRBV19 to TRBJ2-3, with D maybe TRBD2 (6 bases). With 10 bases removed from V and 1 base from J, the gap between germline ends came to 15 bases. CDR1 LNHDA and CDR2 SQIVND come from the germline V gene (reference sequence). The CDR3 spans 14 residues.

The chain carries TRBV28 and TRBJ1-2, with 9 positions matching TRBD1. Germline V lookup: CDR1 MDHEN, CDR2 SYDVKM. V lost 6 bases to trimming and J lost 4 bases; unmatched junction nucleotides: 3. This CDR3 is 13 amino acids long. The CDR3: CASSSGQGYGYTF. DNA for the CDR3: TGTGCCAGCAGCTCGGGACAGGGCTATGGCTACACCTTC.

This sequence joins TRBV5-1 and TRBJ2-1, with 7 positions matching TRBD1. This CDR3 has 14 residues. V trimming: 3 bases; J trimming: 5 bases; junction bases outside the gene matches: 5. Germline loops: CDR1 SGHRS, CDR2 YFSETQ. Here the CDR3 DNA reads TGCGCCAGCAGCTGGACAGGTCTCCACAATGAGCAGTTCTTC. Translating it yields CASSWTGLHNEQFF.

In this sample, this clone turned up once. This chain's CDR3 is CASIRTGGTYEQYF. CDR3 DNA: TGTGCCAGCATACGGACAGGGGGCACCTACGAGCAGTACTTC. The chain has TRBV2 and TRBJ2-7; 11 bases are a match to TRBD1. Germline V lookup: CDR1 SNHLY, CDR2 FYNNEI. CDR3 length: 14 amino acids. The ends lost 7 bases at V and 2 bases at J; junction bases unmatched: 4.

The chain combines TRBV4-1 with TRBJ2-7; either TRBD1 or TRBD2 may supply D (5 bases each). The CDR3 is 19 amino acids. Trimming removed 0 bases at V and 0 bases at J, with 21 bases between. Germline V gives CDR1 MGHRA, CDR2 YSYEKL. The CDR3 sequence: CASSQERGSVSRSSYEQYF. CDR3 nucleotides: TGCGCCAGCAGCCAAGAAAGGGGTAGCGTGAGTAGGAGCTCCTACGAGCAGTACTTC.

This clone was observed once. An end of the junction differs from the germline gene, which may be a read error. V and J are TRBV2 and TRBJ1-4, with D possibly matching TRBD1 (5 bases). Per germline, CDR1 SNHLY and CDR2 FYNNEI. CDR3 length: 13 residues. The CDR3 DNA follows: TGCAACGTCCGGGACGGGGGTAATGAAAAACTGTTTTTT. The encoded protein is CNVRDGGNEKLFF.

Concerning this clone: Other DNA sequences within the sample encode an identical CDR3. The V and J genes are TRBV9 and TRBJ1-5; D not resolved. With 0 bases removed from V and 4 bases from J, the gap between germline ends came to 5 bases. The CDR3 totals 13 residues. Germline CDR1 SGDLS, CDR2 YYNGEE. In nucleotides, the CDR3 is TGTGCCAGCAGCGTAGGTCCGAATCAGCCCCAGCATTTT. The encoded protein is CASSVGPNQPQHF. The full variable domain, in which reference TRBV9 and TRBJ1-5 provide the parts outside the CDR3, is DSGVTQTPKHLITATGQRVTLRCSPRSGDLSVYWYQQSLDQGLQFLIQYYNGEERAKGNILERFSAQQFPDLHSELNLSSLELGDSALYFCASSVGPNQPQHFGDGTRLSIL.

The chain uses TRBV7-8 and TRBJ1-1, with a possible D match to TRBD1 (5 bases). Trimming left V 3 bases short and J 2 bases short, with 13 bases between. The length of the CDR3 is 15 residues. Germline-derived CDR1 and CDR2 are SGHVS and FQNEAQ. The CDR3 here is CASSLGPQLNTEAFF. In DNA form, the CDR3 reads TGTGCCAGCAGCTTGGGGCCACAGCTCAACACTGAAGCTTTCTTT.

This chain joins TRBV9 and TRBJ2-2, with TRBD2 matching over 13 bases. Germline CDR1 SGDLS, CDR2 YYNGEE. The CDR3 has 16 amino acids. The ends lost 4 bases at V and 7 bases at J; junction bases unmatched: 7. The CDR3 reads CASSPRTSGSNGELFF. The DNA of the CDR3 is TGTGCCAGCAGCCCCCGGACTAGCGGGAGTAACGGGGAGCTGTTTTTT. The full variable domain, its missing parts supplied by reference TRBV9 and TRBJ2-2, is DSGVTQTPKHLITATGQRVTLRCSPRSGDLSVYWYQQSLDQGLQFLIQYYNGEERAKGNILERFSAQQFPDLHSELNLSSLELGDSALYFCASSPRTSGSNGELFFGEGSRLTVL.

For this clone: The junction and the germline gene differ at one end; a read error may be behind it. The CDR3: CASSFRHGEGETQYF. The CDR3 nucleotides read TGTGCTAGCAGCTTCAGGCATGGCGAGGGAGAGACCCAGTACTTC. The gene calls are TRBV7-7 and TRBJ2-5, with D perhaps TRBD2 (5 bases). CDR3 length: 15 residues. CDR1 is SSHAT, CDR2 FNYEAQ, per germline (reference sequence). The full variable domain, its missing parts supplied by reference TRBV7-7 and TRBJ2-5, is GAGVSQSPRYKVTKRGQDVTLRCDPISSHATLYWYQQALGQGPEFLTYFNYEAQPDKSGLPSDRFSAERPEGSISTLTIQRTEQRDSAMYRCASSFRHGEGETQYFGPGTRLLVL.

V gene TRBV10-3 combines with J gene TRBJ1-5; 10 bases agree with TRBD1. The V segment lost 10 bases and the J segment 2 bases; nucleotides outside the gene matches: 8. This CDR3 is 15 amino acids long. In germline, CDR1 is ENHRY, CDR2 SYGVKD. The CDR3 DNA reads TGTGCCACCAAATTTGGGACAGGGGGCAATCAGCCCCAGCATTTT. The encoded protein is CATKFGTGGNQPQHF.

The chain links TRBV5-5 to TRBJ1-1, with 7 bases lining up with TRBD1. The trim removed 4 bases at V and 4 bases at J, leaving 13 bases unmatched. The CDR3 loop spans 16 amino acids. Germline V gene lookup returns CDR1 SGHKS and CDR2 YYEKEE (reference sequence). CDR3 in amino acids: CASSPPGAGGGTEAFF. The CDR3 DNA reads as TGTGCCAGCAGCCCCCCAGGTGCAGGGGGAGGCACTGAAGCTTTCTTT.

The chain uses TRBV27 and TRBJ1-2, with D perhaps matching TRBD1 (5 bases). V was clipped by 2 bases and J by 3 bases, with 13 bases between them. The CDR3 totals 15 residues. Germline V gene sequence: CDR1 MNHEY, CDR2 SMNVEV (reference sequence). CDR3 region: CASSLMAGWDYGYTF. CDR3 sequence (DNA): TGTGCCAGCAGTTTAATGGCAGGGTGGGACTATGGCTACACCTTC.

The V and J genes are TRBV7-7 and TRBJ2-2; 8 bases align to TRBD1. Germline-derived CDR1 and CDR2 are SSHAT and FNYEAQ (reference sequence). The V segment lost 5 bases and the J segment 7 bases; nucleotides outside the gene matches: 6. CDR3 length: 14 amino acids. In DNA, the CDR3 is TGTGCCAGCAGCCCGGACAGGGACGTCGGGGAGCTGTTTTTT. Its translation is CASSPDRDVGELFF.

The rearrangement links TRBV12-5 to TRBJ2-1; D ambiguous. Germline lookup yields CDR1 LGHNT and CDR2 FRNRAP. This CDR3 contains 15 residues. The V end was cut by 1 base, the J end by 5 bases, with 12 bases between. CDR3 bases: TGTGCTAGTGGTTTGGCAATGGCAAGCCACAATGAGCAGTTCTTC. Protein product: CASGLAMASHNEQFF. Based on the CDR3 plus reference TRBV12-5 and TRBJ2-1, the full variable domain is DARVTQTPRHKVTEMGQEVTMRCQPILGHNTVFWYRQTMMQGLELLAYFRNRAPLDDSGMPKDRFSAEMPDATLATLKIQPSEPRDSAVYFCASGLAMASHNEQFFGPGTRLTVL.

The CDR3 DNA is TGTGCCAGCAGCTCTAGATTGGGACAGGGTAGGACTGAAGCTTTCTTT. This gives the protein CASSSRLGQGRTEAFF. V gene TRBV5-8 combines with J gene TRBJ1-1, with TRBD1 matching 9 bases. Germline assignment: CDR1 SGHTS and CDR2 YDEGEE. This CDR3 has 16 amino acids. The junction had 11 bases not matched to a gene; V was cut back by 3 bases and J by 5 bases.

V gene TRBV27 combines with J gene TRBJ2-7; the match to TRBD2 covers 12 bases. The V gene's germline CDR1 is MNHEY and CDR2 SMNVEV (reference sequence). The junction had 10 bases not matched to a gene; V was cut back by 6 bases and J by 1 base. The CDR3 extends over 17 amino acids. In nucleotides, the CDR3 is TGTGCCAGCAGAGAAAGACTAGCGGGAGCACAGTCCTACGAGCAGTACTTC. The encoded protein is CASRERLAGAQSYEQYF.

The rearrangement links TRBV28 to TRBJ2-1; 12 bases line up with TRBD2. The germline gives CDR1 MDHEN, CDR2 SYDVKM. The V and J ends lost 10 bases and 6 bases, in that order; junction bases with no gene match: 7. The CDR3 has 14 amino acids. The CDR3 sequence is CATRTSGMGNEQFF. The CDR3 DNA follows: TGTGCCACGAGGACTAGCGGGATGGGCAATGAGCAGTTCTTC.

The rearrangement uses TRBV27 and TRBJ2-7; 9 bases agree with TRBD1. This CDR3 comprises 16 residues. The V segment lost 6 bases and the J segment 6 bases; nucleotides outside the gene matches: 15. Germline loops: CDR1 MNHEY, CDR2 SMNVEV (reference sequence). As DNA, the CDR3 is TGTGCCAGCAGGAAGGTTGTAGGGACAGGGCCTATCGAGCAGTACTTC. Translated, it gives CASRKVVGTGPIEQYF.